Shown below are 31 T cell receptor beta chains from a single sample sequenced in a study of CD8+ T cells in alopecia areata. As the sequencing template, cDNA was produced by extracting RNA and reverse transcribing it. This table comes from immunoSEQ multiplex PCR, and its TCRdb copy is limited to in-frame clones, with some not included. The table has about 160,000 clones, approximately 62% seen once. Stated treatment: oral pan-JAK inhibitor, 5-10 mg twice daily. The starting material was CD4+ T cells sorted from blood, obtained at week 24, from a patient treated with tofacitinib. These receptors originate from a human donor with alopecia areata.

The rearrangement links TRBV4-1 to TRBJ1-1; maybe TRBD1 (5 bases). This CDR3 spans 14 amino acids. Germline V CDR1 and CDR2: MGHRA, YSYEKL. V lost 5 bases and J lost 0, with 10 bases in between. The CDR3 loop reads CASSSGPLNTEAFF. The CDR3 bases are TGCGCCAGCAGCTCGGGACCGCTGAACACTGAAGCTTTCTTT.

The chain's CDR3 is CASSSMSSGAYNEQFF. The CDR3 DNA reads as TGTGCCAGCAGCTCCATGTCTAGCGGGGCCTACAATGAGCAGTTCTTC. V and J are TRBV11-1 and TRBJ2-1; 9 bases align to TRBD2. The CDR3 loop spans 16 amino acids. Germline-derived CDR1 and CDR2 are SGHAT and FQDESV (reference sequence). The trim removed 4 bases at V and 2 bases at J, leaving 6 bases unmatched.

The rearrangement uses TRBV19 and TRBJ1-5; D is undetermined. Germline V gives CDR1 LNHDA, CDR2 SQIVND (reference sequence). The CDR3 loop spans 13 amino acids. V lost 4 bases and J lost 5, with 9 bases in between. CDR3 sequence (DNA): TGTGCCAGTAGTAACGCCGAGTATCAGCCCCAGCATTTT. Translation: CASSNAEYQPQHF.

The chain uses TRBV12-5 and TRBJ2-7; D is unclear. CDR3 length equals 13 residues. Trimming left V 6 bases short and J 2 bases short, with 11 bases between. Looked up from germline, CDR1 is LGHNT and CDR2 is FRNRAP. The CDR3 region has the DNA TGTGCTAGTGGAGACACGCCGCCCTACGAGCAGTACTTC. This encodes CASGDTPPYEQYF.

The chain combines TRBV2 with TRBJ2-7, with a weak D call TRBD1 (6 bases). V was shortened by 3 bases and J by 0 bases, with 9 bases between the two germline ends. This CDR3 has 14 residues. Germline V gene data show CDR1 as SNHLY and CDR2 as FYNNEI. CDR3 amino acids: CASSEGAHSYEQYF. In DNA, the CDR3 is TGTGCCAGCAGTGAGGGGGCCCACTCCTACGAGCAGTACTTC.

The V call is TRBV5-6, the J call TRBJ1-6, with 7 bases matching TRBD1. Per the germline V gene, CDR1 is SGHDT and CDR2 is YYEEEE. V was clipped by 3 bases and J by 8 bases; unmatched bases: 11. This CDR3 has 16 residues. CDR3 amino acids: CASSSIDRVEYSPLHF. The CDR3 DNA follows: TGTGCCAGCAGCTCGATCGACAGGGTAGAGTATTCACCCCTCCACTTT. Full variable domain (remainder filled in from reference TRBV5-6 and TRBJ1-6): DAGVTQSPTHLIKTRGQQVTLRCSPKSGHDTVSWYQQALGQGPQFIFQYYEEEERQRGNFPDRFSGHQFPNYSSELNVNALLLGDSALYLCASSSIDRVEYSPLHFGNGTRLTVT.

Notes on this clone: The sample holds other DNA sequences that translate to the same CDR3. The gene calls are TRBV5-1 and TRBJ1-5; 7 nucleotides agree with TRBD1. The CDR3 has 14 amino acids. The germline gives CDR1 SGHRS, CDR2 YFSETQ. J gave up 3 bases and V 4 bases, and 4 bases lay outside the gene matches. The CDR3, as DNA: TGCGCCAGCAGCCCGGGACAGCCCAATCAGCCCCAGCATTTT. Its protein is CASSPGQPNQPQHF.

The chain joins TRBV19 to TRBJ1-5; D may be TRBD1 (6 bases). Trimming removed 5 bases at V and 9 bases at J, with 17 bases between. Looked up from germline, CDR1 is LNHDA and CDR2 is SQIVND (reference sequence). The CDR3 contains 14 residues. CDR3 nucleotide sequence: TGTGCCAGTAGTGAGGACAGACTCTCGGGGCCCCAGCATTTT. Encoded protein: CASSEDRLSGPQHF.

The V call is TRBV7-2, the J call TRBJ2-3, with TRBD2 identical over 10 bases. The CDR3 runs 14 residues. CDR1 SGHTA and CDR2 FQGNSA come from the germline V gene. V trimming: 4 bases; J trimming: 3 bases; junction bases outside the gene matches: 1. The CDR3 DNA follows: TGTGCCAGCAGCTCTAGCGGGGGAACAGATACGCAGTATTTT. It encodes CASSSSGGTDTQYF.

CDR3 region: CASSFTGTGHQPQHF. CDR3 in DNA: TGTGCCAGCAGCTTCACCGGGACAGGGCATCAGCCCCAGCATTTT. This chain joins TRBV5-6 and TRBJ1-5, with 9 bases identical to TRBD1. This CDR3 comprises 15 residues. The germline V gene has CDR1 SGHDT and CDR2 YYEEEE. The V segment lost 2 bases and the J segment 5 bases; nucleotides outside the gene matches: 5.

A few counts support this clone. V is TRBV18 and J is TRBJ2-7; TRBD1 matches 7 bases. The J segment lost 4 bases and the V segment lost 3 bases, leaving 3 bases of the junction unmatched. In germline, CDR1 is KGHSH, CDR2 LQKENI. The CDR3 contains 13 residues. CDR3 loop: CASSPAGGYEQYF. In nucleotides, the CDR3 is TGTGCCAGCTCACCTGCAGGGGGTTACGAGCAGTACTTC.

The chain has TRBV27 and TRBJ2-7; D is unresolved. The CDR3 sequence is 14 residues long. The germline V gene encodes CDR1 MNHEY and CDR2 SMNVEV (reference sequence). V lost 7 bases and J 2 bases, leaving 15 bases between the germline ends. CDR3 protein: CASTSLGGTYEQYF. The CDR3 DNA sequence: TGTGCCAGCACGTCCCTGGGCGGAACCTACGAGCAGTACTTC.

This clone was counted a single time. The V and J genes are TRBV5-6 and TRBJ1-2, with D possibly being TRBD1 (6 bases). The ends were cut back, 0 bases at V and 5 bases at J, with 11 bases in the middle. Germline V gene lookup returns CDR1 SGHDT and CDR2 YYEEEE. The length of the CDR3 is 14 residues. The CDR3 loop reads CASSLEGRGYGYTF. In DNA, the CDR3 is TGTGCCAGCAGCTTGGAAGGCAGGGGTTATGGCTACACCTTC.

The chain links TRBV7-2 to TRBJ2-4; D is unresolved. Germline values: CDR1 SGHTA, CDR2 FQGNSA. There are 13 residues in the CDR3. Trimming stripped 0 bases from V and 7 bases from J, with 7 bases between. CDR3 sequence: CASSLAHRNIQYF. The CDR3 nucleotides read TGTGCCAGCAGCTTAGCGCATCGGAACATTCAGTACTTC.

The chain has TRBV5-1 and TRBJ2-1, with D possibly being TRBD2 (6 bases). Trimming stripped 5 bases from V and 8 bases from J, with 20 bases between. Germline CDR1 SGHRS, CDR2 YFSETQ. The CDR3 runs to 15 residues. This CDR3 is CASSTSKISVDEQFF. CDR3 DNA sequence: TGCGCCAGCAGTACTAGCAAAATCTCGGTCGATGAGCAGTTCTTC.

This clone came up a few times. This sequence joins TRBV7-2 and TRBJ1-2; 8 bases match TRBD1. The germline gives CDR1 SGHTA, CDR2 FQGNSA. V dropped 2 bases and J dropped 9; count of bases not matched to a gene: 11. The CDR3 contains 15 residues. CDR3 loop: CASSLWQGAHWCYTF. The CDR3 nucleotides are TGTGCCAGCAGCTTATGGCAGGGGGCGCACTGGTGCTACACCTTC.

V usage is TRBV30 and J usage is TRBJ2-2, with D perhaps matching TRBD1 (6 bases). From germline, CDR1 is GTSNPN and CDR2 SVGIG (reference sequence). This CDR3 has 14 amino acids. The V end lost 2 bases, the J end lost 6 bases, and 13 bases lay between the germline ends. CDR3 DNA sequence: TGTGCCTGGAGTAAACTACAGGGCGCCGGGGAGCTGTTTTTT. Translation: CAWSKLQGAGELFF.

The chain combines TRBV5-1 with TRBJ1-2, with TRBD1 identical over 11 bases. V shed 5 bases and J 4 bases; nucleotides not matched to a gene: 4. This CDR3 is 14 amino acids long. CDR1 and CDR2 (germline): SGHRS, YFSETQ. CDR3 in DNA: TGCGCCAGCAGGCGGACAGGGGGCGCCTATGGCTACACCTTC. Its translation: CASRRTGGAYGYTF.

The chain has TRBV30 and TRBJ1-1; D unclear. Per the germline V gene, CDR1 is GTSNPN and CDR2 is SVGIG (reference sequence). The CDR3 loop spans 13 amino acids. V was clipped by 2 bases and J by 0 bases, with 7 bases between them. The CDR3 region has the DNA TGTGCCTGGAGTCGGGAAATGAACACTGAAGCTTTCTTT. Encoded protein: CAWSREMNTEAFF.

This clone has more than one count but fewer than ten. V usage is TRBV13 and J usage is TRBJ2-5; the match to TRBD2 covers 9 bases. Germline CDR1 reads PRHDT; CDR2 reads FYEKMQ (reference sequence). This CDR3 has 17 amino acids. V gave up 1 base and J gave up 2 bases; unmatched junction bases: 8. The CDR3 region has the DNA TGTGCCAGCAGCTTAGTGGGTCTAGCGGGAACACAAGAGACCCAGTACTTC. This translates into CASSLVGLAGTQETQYF.

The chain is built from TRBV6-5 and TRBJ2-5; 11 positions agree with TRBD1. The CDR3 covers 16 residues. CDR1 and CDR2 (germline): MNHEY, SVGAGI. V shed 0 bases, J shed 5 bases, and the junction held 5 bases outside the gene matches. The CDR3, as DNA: TGTGCCAGCAGTTACTCCCCGGGACAGGGGGTCGAGACCCAGTACTTC. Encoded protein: CASSYSPGQGVETQYF.

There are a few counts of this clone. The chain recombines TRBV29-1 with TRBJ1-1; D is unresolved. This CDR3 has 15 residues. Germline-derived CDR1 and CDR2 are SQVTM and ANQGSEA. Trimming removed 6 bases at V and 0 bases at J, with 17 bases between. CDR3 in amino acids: CSVPISGKMNTEAFF. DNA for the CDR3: TGCAGCGTCCCCATTTCTGGGAAAATGAACACTGAAGCTTTCTTT.

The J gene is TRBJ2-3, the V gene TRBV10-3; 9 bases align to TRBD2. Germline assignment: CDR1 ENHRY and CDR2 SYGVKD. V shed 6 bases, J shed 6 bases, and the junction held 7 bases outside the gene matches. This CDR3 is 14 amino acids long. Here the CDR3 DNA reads TGTGCCATCAGCCCCGACAGCGGGGGGGATACGCAGTATTTT. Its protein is CAISPDSGGDTQYF.

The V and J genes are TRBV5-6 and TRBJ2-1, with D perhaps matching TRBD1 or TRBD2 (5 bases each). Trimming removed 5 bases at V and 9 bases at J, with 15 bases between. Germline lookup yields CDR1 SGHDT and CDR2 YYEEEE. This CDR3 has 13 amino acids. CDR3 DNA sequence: TGTGCCAGCAGGAGGGGACCACAACGTGAGCAGTTCTTC. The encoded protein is CASRRGPQREQFF.

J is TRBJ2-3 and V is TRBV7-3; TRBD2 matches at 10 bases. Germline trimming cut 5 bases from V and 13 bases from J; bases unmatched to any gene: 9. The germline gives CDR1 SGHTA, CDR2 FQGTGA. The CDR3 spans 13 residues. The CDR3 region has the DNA TGTGCCAGCAGCCCGATAGCGGGGGGTCCTGAGTATTTT. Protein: CASSPIAGGPEYF.

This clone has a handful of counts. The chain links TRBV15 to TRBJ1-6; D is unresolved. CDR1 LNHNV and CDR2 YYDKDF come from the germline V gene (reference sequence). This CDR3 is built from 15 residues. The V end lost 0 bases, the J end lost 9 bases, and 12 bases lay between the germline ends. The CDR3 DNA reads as TGTGCCACCAGCAGAGACCGGGCTTTAGGTTCACCCCTCCACTTT. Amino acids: CATSRDRALGSPLHF.

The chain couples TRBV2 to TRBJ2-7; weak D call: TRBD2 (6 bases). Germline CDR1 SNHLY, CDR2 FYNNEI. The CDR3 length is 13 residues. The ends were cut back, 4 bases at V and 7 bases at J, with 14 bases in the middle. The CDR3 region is CASSAEGRNEQYF. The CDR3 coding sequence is TGTGCCAGCAGTGCAGAGGGGAGGAATGAGCAGTACTTC.

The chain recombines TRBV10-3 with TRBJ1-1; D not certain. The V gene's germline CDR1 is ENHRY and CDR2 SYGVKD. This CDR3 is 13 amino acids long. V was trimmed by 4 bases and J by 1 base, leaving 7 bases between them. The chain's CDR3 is CAISGGANTEAFF. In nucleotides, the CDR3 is TGTGCCATCAGTGGCGGAGCGAACACTGAAGCTTTCTTT.

CDR3 sequence: CASRGQGGQYF. The CDR3 nucleotides read TGTGCCAGCCGGGGACAGGGCGGGCAGTACTTC. This sequence joins TRBV27 and TRBJ2-7; the match to TRBD1 covers 9 bases. In germline, CDR1 is MNHEY, CDR2 SMNVEV (reference sequence). The CDR3 spans 11 residues. J gave up 9 bases and V 8 bases, and 5 bases lay outside the gene matches.

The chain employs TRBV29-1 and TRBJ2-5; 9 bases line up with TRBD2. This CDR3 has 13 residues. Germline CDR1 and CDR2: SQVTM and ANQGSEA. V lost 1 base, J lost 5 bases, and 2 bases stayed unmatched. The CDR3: CSVEASGGETQYF. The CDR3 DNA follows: TGCAGCGTTGAAGCCAGCGGGGGGGAGACCCAGTACTTC.

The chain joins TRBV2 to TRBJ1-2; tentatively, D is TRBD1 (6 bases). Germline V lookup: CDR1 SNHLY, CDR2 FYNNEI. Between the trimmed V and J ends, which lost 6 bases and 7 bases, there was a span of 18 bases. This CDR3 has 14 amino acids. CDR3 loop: CASREPGASAGYTF. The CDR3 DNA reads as TGTGCCAGCAGGGAACCGGGGGCGTCGGCTGGCTACACCTTC.